In this sample, the clone carrying this T cell receptor (beta chain) turned up many times. Its antigen is undetermined. The germline gives CDR1 LNHDA, CDR2 SQIVND (reference sequence). The V gene lost 9 bases and the J gene lost 4 bases, with 15 bases spanning the gap. The CDR3 extends over 13 amino acids. The data derive from a study of Graves' ophthalmopathy and Graves' hyperthyroidism. Study-level information: Sampling took place at initial diagnosis, with peripheral blood obtained before any treatment. Study-wide results and limits: Its predictions of ophthalmopathy progression gave the model roughly 71% sensitivity and roughly 72% specificity.

The authors amplified TCR beta CDR3 regions, and they did so from RNA transcripts for repertoire sequencing. RT-PCR in the first round used HTBI primers; a second-round multiplex PCR followed. Each CDR3 protein is one row after TCRdb ran MiXCR on the multiplex PCR reads. Here the sample spans about 620,000 distinct CDR3 sequences, roughly 20% being singletons. The sequence was obtained from a woman aged 18-29 years with stable Graves' hyperthyroidism. Some clones in this sample may be carry-over from other donors' samples. Sequencing used peripheral blood. The chain joins TRBV19 to TRBJ1-1; D is undetermined. CDR3: CASQPLGRTEAFF. CDR3 nucleotides: TGTGCCAGCCAACCTTTAGGGCGCACTGAAGCTTTCTTT.